This T cell receptor (beta chain) is from a study of control samples from healthy donors and cancer patients. Sequenced by immunoSEQ multiplex PCR; TCRdb stores in-frame clones only, minus some. The sample yields 100,000 to 150,000 clones, 90% seen once. The CDR3 runs 13 residues. J lost 13 bases, V lost 6 bases, and 11 bases had no gene match. This rearrangement joins TRBV12-3 or TRBV12-4 to TRBJ2-1, with 8 bases lining up with TRBD2. Sequenced sample: blood. The receptor was isolated from a man younger than 30 in good health. CDR3 amino acids: CASRPNWSGSQFF. The DNA of the CDR3 is TGTGCCAGCAGACCTAACTGGAGCGGGAGTCAGTTCTTC.